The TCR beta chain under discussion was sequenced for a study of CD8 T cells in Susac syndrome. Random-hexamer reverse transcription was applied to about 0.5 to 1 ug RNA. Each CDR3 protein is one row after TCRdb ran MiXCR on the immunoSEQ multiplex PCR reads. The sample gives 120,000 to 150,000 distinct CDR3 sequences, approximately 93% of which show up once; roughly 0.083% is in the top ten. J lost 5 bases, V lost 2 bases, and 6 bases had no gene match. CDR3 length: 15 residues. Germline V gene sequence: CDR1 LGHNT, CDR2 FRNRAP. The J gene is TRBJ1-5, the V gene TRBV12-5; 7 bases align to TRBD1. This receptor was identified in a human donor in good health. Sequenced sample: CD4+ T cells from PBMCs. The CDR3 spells CASGLFRGAYQPQHF. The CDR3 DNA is TGTGCTAGTGGTTTGTTCAGGGGGGCCTATCAGCCCCAGCATTTT.